Sequencing of this T cell receptor (beta chain) was carried out in a study of breast tumors, draining lymph nodes, adjacent tissues. The study, taken as a whole, reports: Findings are consistent with lymph node origin and intratumoral expansion of most tumor T cells. That most tumor T cells come from lymph nodes remained unproven. Tumors had less TCR diversity than lymph nodes, more than nontumor tissue.

The length of the CDR3 is 12 residues. V was shortened by 5 bases and J by 1 base, with 5 bases between the two germline ends. The germline V gene has CDR1 MNHEY and CDR2 SVGAGI. This clonotype was counted a single time. Its antigen remains unknown. The lymph nodes were axillary draining lymph nodes from breast cancer patients. TCRdb used MiXCR to reprocess the multiplex PCR reads, holding one entry per CDR3 protein. The profile shows around 130,000 distinct CDR3 sequences, about 20% of them singletons. The V gene is TRBV6-5, the J gene TRBJ1-1; D not certain. The origin of this receptor is a female donor with breast cancer. Some clones in this sample may be carry-over from other donors' samples. The sequenced sample consisted of axillary lymph node tissue. CDR3 sequence (DNA): TGTGCCAGCAGTCGCCCGAACACTGAAGCTTTCTTT. This sequence encodes CASSRPNTEAFF.